A selection of T cell receptor beta chains follows, all from one sample in a study of PD-1 blockade in classical Hodgkin lymphoma. Libraries were prepared by immunoSEQ multiplex PCR; TCRdb keeps only in-frame clonotypes and omits some of them. Of more than 30,000 clones listed, 70% to 80% were seen once; the top ten hold approximately 9.8%. Here the sequenced sample was peripheral blood mononuclear cells (PBMCs), taken before the fourth cycle of nivolumab. The receptors were sampled from a human donor with classical Hodgkin lymphoma. The CDR3 runs from the conserved cysteine through the conserved F or W. A D gene is named only where the DNA matches it firmly. Only part of the rows carry a size: once, few, many, or a class if the clone is expanded.

TRBV11-2	-	-	TRBJ1-5	CASSLNGNSNQPQHF	TGTGCCAGCAGCTTAAATGGAAATAGCAATCAGCCCCAGCATTTT
TRBV9	TRBD2	-	TRBJ2-1	CASSVVAGGPHEQFF	TGTGCCAGCAGCGTAGTTGCGGGGGGGCCCCATGAGCAGTTCTTC
TRBV6-5	-	-	TRBJ1-1	CASSKTYTNTEAFF	TGTGCCAGCAGTAAGACTTACACGAACACTGAAGCTTTCTTT
TRBV6-5	-	-	TRBJ1-1	CASSYRRGSTEAFF	TGTGCCAGCAGTTATCGAAGGGGGAGCACTGAAGCTTTCTTT
TRBV2	-	-	TRBJ1-4	CASSEALVGEKLFF	TGTGCCAGCAGTGAGGCCCTAGTGGGTGAAAAACTGTTTTTT
TRBV11-1	-	-	TRBJ2-7	CASSIMAGMEQYF	TGTGCCAGCAGTATAATGGCGGGGATGGAGCAGTACTTC
TRBV30	-	once	TRBJ1-3	CAWSSGNTIYF	TGTGCCTGGTCTTCTGGAAACACCATATATTTT
TRBV7-2	TRBD2	-	TRBJ2-1	CASSARPRLASGNEQFF	TGTGCCAGCAGCGCCCGCCCTAGACTAGCGAGCGGTAATGAGCAGTTCTTC
TRBV28	TRBD1	-	TRBJ2-7	CASHLRATGQAPSTYEQYF	TGTGCCAGCCACCTAAGGGCAACCGGACAGGCCCCTTCGACCTACGAGCAGTACTTC
TRBV7-9	TRBD1	-	TRBJ1-1	CASRPGFVGTAKMNTEAFF	TGTGCCAGCAGGCCCGGGTTCGTGGGGACAGCTAAAATGAACACTGAAGCTTTCTTT
TRBV6-1	-	medium-sized	TRBJ2-7	CASSFNQGSSYEQYF	TGTGCCAGCAGTTTTAATCAGGGGAGCTCCTACGAGCAGTACTTC
TRBV5-5	-	-	TRBJ2-2	CASSVTGSSGELFF	TGTGCCAGCAGCGTCACAGGGTCATCAGGGGAGCTGTTTTTT
TRBV2	TRBD2	-	TRBJ2-2	CASRLLAGGPGELFF	TGTGCCAGCAGACTACTAGCGGGGGGGCCCGGGGAGCTGTTTTTT
TRBV6-5	TRBD1	-	TRBJ2-7	CASSFRGQGHEQYF	TGTGCCAGCAGTTTCCGCGGACAGGGCCACGAGCAGTACTTC
TRBV29-1	TRBD2	-	TRBJ2-7	CSVEDPRTSGGPYEQYF	TGCAGCGTTGAAGATCCCAGGACTAGCGGGGGACCCTACGAGCAGTACTTC
TRBV29-1	-	-	TRBJ1-1	CSVVAASGEAFF	TGCAGCGTTGTGGCAGCCTCGGGTGAAGCTTTCTTT
TRBV10-3	-	medium-sized	TRBJ1-1	CAISESPKIASEAFF	TGTGCCATCAGTGAGTCGCCGAAAATCGCCTCTGAAGCTTTCTTT
TRBV6-5	-	-	TRBJ1-2	CASSYGGGGDGYTF	TGTGCCAGCAGTTACGGGGGGGGCGGTGATGGCTACACCTTC
TRBV9	-	-	TRBJ2-3	CASSEGEVDTQYF	TGTGCCAGCAGCGAGGGGGAAGTAGATACGCAGTATTTT
TRBV5-5	-	-	TRBJ2-5	CASSPFGPPGETQYF	TGTGCCAGCAGCCCCTTCGGGCCTCCGGGGGAGACCCAGTACTTC
TRBV5-1	-	-	TRBJ2-3	CASSPDTSTDTQYF	TGCGCCAGCAGCCCGGATACTAGCACAGATACGCAGTATTTT
TRBV19	-	-	TRBJ1-5	CASWAGGGRSNQPQHF	TGTGCCAGTTGGGCTGGAGGGGGAAGGAGCAATCAGCCCCAGCATTTT
TRBV2	TRBD1	-	TRBJ2-7	CASGKRDRTYEQYF	TGTGCCAGCGGAAAACGGGACAGAACCTACGAGCAGTACTTC
TRBV11-2	-	-	TRBJ2-7	CASSFLAAIRDYEQYF	TGTGCCAGCAGCTTCCTTGCAGCTATAAGGGATTACGAGCAGTACTTC